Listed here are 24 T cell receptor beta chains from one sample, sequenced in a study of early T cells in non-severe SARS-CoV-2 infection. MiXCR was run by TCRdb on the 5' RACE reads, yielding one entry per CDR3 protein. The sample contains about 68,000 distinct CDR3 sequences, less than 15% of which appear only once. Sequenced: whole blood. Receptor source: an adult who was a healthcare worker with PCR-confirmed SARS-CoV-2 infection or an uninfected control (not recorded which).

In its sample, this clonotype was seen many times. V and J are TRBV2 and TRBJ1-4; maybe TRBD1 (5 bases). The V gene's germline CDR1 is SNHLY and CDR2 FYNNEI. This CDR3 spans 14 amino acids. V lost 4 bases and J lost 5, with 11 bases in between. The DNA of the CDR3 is TGTGCCAGCAGTGTTGGGGGGAGAAATGAAAAACTGTTTTTT. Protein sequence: CASSVGGRNEKLFF.

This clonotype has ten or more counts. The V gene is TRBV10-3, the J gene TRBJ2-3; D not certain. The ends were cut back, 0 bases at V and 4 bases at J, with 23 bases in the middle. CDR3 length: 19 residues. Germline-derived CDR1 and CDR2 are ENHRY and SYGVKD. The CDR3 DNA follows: TGTGCCATCAGTGAGTCGATCGTGTCAAAAGGCTACGACGCAGATACGCAGTATTTT. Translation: CAISESIVSKGYDADTQYF.

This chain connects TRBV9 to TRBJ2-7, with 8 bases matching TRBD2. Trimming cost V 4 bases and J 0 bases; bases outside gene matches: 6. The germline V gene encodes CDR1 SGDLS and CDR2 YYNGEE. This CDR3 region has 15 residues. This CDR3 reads CASSPGGLGSYEQYF. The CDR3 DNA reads TGTGCCAGCAGCCCGGGGGGACTAGGCTCCTACGAGCAGTACTTC. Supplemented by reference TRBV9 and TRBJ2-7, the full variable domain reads DSGVTQTPKHLITATGQRVTLRCSPRSGDLSVYWYQQSLDQGLQFLIQYYNGEERAKGNILERFSAQQFPDLHSELNLSSLELGDSALYFCASSPGGLGSYEQYFGPGTRLTVT.

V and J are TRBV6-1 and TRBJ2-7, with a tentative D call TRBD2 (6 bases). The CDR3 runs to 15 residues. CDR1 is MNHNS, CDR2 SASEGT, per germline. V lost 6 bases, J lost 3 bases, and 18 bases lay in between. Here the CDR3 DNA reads TGTGCCAGCAGCTACCTGGGGGTAGCGGTCTACGAGCAGTACTTC. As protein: CASSYLGVAVYEQYF.

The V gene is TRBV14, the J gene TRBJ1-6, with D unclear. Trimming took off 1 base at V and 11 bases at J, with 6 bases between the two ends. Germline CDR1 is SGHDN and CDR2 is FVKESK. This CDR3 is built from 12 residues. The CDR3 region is CASSQVSAPLHF. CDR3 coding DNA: TGTGCCAGCAGCCAAGTGAGTGCACCCCTCCACTTT.

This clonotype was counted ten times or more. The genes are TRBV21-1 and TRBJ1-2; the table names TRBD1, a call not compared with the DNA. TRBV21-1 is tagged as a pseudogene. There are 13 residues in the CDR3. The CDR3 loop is CASSKKTGTGYTF. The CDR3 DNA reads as TGTGCCAGCAGCAAAAAGACAGGGACTGGCTACACCTTC.

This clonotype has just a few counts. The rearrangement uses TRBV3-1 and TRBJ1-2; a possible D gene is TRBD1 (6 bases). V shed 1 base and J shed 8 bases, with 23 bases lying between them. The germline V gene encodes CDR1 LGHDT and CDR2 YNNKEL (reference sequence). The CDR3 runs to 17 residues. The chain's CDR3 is CASSQATPRGAPGGYTF. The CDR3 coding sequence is TGTGCCAGCAGCCAAGCCACCCCGAGGGGGGCGCCGGGCGGCTACACCTTC.

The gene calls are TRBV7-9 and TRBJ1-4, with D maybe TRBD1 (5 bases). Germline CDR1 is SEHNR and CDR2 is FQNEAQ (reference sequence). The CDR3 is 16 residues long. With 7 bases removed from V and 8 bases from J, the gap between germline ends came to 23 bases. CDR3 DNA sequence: TGTGCCAGCACCCGGGGCGGCGGGGGAGGACTCGAAAAACTGTTTTTT. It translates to CASTRGGGGGLEKLFF.

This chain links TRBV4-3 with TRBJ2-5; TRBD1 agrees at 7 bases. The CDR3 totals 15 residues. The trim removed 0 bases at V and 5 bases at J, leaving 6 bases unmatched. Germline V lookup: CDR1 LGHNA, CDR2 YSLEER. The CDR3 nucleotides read TGCGCCAGCAGCCAAGACTTAGGGGGCCGTGAGACCCAGTACTTC. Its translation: CASSQDLGGRETQYF.

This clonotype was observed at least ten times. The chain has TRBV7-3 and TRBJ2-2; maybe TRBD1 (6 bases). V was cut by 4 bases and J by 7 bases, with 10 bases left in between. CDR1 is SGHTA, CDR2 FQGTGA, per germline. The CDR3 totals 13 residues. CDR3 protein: CASSSTGIGELFF. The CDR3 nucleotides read TGTGCCAGCAGCTCCACAGGGATCGGGGAGCTGTTTTTT.

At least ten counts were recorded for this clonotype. CDR3 nucleotide sequence: TGTGCCAGCAGCCTCCCCCCCCCGGGGGAAAAGCAAGAGACCCAGTACTTC. Translation: CASSLPPPGEKQETQYF. The rearrangement joins TRBV11-2 to TRBJ2-5; weak D call: TRBD2 (6 bases). The CDR3 extends over 17 amino acids. V lost 5 bases and J 2 bases, leaving 21 bases between the germline ends. Germline CDR1 is SGHAT and CDR2 is FQNNGV.

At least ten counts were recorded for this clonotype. The DNA for the CDR3 is TGTGCCAGCAGCCAAGCGGGGGCGGATCAGCCCCAGCATTTT. Its protein is CASSQAGADQPQHF. V usage is TRBV3-1 and J usage is TRBJ1-5, with D maybe TRBD1 (6 bases). The CDR3 covers 14 residues. V lost 1 base and J 5 bases, leaving 9 bases between the germline ends. From germline, CDR1 is LGHDT and CDR2 YNNKEL (reference sequence).

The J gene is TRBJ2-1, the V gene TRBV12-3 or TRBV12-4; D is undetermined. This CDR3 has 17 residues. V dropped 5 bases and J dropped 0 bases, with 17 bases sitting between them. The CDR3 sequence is CASSPRLSPVSYNEQFF. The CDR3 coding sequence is TGTGCCAGCAGTCCCCGGTTGTCACCTGTCTCCTACAATGAGCAGTTCTTC.

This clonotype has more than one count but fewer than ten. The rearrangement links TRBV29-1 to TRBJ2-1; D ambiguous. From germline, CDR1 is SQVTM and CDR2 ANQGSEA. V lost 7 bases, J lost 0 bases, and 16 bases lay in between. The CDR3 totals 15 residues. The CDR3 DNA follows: TGCAGCGCTACCTTCCTCACGAGCTCCTACAATGAGCAGTTCTTC. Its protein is CSATFLTSSYNEQFF.

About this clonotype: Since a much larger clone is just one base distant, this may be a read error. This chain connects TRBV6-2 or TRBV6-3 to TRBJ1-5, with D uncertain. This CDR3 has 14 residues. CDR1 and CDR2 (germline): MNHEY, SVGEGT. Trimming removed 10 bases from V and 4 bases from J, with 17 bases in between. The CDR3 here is CANLGCVGNQPQHF. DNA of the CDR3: TGTGCCAACTTAGGATGCGTTGGGAATCAGCCCCAGCATTTT.

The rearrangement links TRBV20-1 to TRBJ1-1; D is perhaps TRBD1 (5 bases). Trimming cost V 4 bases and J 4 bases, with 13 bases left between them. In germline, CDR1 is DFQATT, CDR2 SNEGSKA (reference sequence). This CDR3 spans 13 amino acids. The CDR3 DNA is TGCAGTGCTATGACGGAGGGGAGCACTGAAGCTTTCTTT. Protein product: CSAMTEGSTEAFF.

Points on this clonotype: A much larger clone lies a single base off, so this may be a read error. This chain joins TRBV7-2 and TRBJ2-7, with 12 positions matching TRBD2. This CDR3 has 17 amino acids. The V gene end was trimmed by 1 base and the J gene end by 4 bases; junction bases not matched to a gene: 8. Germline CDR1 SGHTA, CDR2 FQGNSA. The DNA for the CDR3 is TGTGCCAGCAGCTTAGTAGCTAGCGGGGGGGCCCCGTACGAGCAGTACTTC. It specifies CASSLVASGGAPYEQYF.

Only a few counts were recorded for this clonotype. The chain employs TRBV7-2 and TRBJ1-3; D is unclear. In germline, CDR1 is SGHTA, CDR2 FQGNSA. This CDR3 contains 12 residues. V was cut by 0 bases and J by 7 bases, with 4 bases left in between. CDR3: CASSLAPNTIYF. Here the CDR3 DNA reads TGTGCCAGCAGCTTAGCCCCGAACACCATATATTTT. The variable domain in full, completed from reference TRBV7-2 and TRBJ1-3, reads GAGVSQSPSNKVTEKGKDVELRCDPISGHTALYWYRQSLGQGLEFLIYFQGNSAPDKSGLPSDRFSAERTGGSVSTLTIQRTQQEDSAVYLCASSLAPNTIYFGEGSWLTVV.

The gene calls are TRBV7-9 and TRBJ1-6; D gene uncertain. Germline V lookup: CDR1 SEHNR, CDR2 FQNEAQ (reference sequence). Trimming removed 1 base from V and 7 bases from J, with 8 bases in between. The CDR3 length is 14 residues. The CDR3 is CASSLETENSPLHF. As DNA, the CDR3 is TGTGCCAGCAGCTTAGAGACCGAGAATTCACCCCTCCACTTT.

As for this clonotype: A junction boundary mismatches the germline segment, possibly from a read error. In nucleotides, the CDR3 is TGTGCCAGCAGTGAAGTCGGGGCAGAGGCCTTC. This codes for CASSEVGAEAF. The chain has TRBV6-1 and TRBJ1-2, with D tentatively TRBD1 (5 bases). This CDR3 region has 11 residues. Germline lookup yields CDR1 MNHNS and CDR2 SASEGT.

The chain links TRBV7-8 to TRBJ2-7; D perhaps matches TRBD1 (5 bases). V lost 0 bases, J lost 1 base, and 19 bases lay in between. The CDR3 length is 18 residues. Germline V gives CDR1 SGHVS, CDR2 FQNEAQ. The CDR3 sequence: CASSLAGLQGAGSYEQYF. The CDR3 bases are TGTGCCAGCAGCTTAGCGGGGTTGCAGGGCGCAGGGTCCTACGAGCAGTACTTC.

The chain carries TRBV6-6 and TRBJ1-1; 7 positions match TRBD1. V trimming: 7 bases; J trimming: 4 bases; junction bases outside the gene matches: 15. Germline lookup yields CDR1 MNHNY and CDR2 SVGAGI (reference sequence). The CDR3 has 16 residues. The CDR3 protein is CASTPRAGGDATEAFF. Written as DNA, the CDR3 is TGTGCCAGCACCCCACGGGCAGGGGGGGATGCCACTGAAGCTTTCTTT.

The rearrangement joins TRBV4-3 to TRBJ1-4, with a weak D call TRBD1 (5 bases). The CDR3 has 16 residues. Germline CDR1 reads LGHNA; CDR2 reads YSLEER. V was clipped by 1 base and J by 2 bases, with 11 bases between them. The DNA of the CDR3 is TGCGCCAGCAGCCAAGGCCAGGGAGGCACTAATGAAAAACTGTTTTTT. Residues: CASSQGQGGTNEKLFF.

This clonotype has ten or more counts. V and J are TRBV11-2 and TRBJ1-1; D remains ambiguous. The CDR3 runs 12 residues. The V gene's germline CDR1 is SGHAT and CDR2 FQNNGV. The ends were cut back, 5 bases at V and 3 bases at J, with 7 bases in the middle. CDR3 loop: CASSRQDTEAFF. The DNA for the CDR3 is TGTGCCAGCAGCCGGCAGGACACTGAAGCTTTCTTT.